Reported below is one T cell receptor beta chain. The target antigen is unknown. This record belongs to a study of Ad26.COV2.S vaccination and SARS-CoV-2 variants. At the level of the study: Each vaccinee took Ad26.COV2.S intramuscularly, once or twice 56 days apart.

Treatment described: roughly 20 received Ad26.COV2.S at low or high dose, single or two shots; several received placebo; per-sample allocation not given. On day 63 after the first injection, vaccine and placebo recipients gave samples. The sample came from a Boston adult aged 18-55 years. Method: immunoSEQ multiplex PCR; TCRdb's copy keeps in-frame clones and lacks some. Of about 330,000 clones listed, 85% to 90% are singletons. The study, taken as a whole, reports: People given the vaccine had a wider spike-specific TCR breadth than placebo recipients did. Using TCR breadth and depth analyses may have led to underestimated total T cell responses.

Trimming at V came to 6 bases and at J to 3 bases, leaving 5 bases not matched to a gene. Germline V CDR1 and CDR2: LNHDA, SQIVND (reference sequence). The CDR3 loop spans 15 amino acids. The rearrangement links TRBV19 to TRBJ1-4; 9 bases are a match to TRBD1. Sequencing used peripheral blood, obtained in a trial of Ad26.COV2.S vaccine versus placebo. This clonotype was obtained from a person between 18 and 65 years old who received the Ad26.COV2.S COVID-19 vaccine or a placebo. The CDR3 DNA is TGTGCCAGTAGCGAACAGGGGGCCCCTAATGAAAAACTGTTTTTT. Protein sequence: CASSEQGAPNEKLFF.